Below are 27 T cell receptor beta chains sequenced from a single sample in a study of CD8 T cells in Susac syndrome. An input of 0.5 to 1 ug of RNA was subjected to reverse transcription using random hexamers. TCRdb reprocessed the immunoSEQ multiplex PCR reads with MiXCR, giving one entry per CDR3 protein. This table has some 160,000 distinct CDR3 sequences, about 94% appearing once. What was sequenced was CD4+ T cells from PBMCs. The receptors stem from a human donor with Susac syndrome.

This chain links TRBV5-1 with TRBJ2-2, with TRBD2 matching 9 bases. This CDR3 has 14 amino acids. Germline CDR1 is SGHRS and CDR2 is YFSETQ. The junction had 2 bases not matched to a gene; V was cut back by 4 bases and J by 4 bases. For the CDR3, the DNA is TGCGCCAGCAGCAGCGGGGGGCCCACCGGGGAGCTGTTTTTT. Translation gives CASSSGGPTGELFF.

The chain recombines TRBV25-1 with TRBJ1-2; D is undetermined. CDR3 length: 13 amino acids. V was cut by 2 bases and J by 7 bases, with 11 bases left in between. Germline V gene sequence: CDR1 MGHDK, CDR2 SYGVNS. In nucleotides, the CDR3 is TGTGCCAGCAGTGAACTCAGGACTGTTGGCTACACCTTC. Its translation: CASSELRTVGYTF.

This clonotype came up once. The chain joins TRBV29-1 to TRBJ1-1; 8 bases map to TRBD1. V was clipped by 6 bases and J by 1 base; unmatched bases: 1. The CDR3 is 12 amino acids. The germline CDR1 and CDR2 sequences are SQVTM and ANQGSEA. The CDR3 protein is CSVTGANTEAFF. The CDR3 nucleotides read TGCAGCGTGACAGGGGCGAACACTGAAGCTTTCTTT.

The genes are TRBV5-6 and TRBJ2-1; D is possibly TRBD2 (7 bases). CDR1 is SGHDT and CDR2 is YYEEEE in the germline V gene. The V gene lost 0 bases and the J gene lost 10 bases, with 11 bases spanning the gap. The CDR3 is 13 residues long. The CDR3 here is CASSLVGGHEQFF. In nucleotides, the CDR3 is TGTGCCAGCAGCTTGGTCGGGGGGCACGAGCAGTTCTTC.

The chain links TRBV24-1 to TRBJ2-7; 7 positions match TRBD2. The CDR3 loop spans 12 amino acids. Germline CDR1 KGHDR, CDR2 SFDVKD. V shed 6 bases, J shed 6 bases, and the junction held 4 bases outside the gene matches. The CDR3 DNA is TGTGCCACCAGTCGGGGGGACGGCGAGCAGTACTTC. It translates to CATSRGDGEQYF.

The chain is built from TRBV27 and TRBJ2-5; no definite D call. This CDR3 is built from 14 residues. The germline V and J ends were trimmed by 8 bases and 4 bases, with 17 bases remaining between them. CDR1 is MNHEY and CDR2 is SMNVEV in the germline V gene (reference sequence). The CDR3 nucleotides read TGTGCCAGCGCCAGCCCCCTAAAGGGAGAGACCCAGTACTTC. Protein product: CASASPLKGETQYF.

The CDR3 sequence is CSAREGQGAGKTQYF. Written as DNA, the CDR3 is TGCAGTGCTAGAGAGGGACAGGGGGCTGGAAAGACCCAGTACTTC. The gene calls are TRBV20-1 and TRBJ2-5; TRBD1 agrees at 12 bases. Germline V lookup: CDR1 DFQATT, CDR2 SNEGSKA (reference sequence). The junction had 5 bases not matched to a gene; V was cut back by 0 bases and J by 6 bases. The CDR3 extends over 15 amino acids.

The CDR3: CASSKGQGETQYF. Here the CDR3 DNA reads TGTGCCAGCAGTAAAGGACAGGGAGAGACCCAGTACTTC. The rearrangement joins TRBV28 to TRBJ2-5, with TRBD1 matching 8 bases. V dropped 5 bases and J dropped 4; count of bases not matched to a gene: 3. This CDR3 has 13 amino acids. The germline V gene has CDR1 MDHEN and CDR2 SYDVKM.

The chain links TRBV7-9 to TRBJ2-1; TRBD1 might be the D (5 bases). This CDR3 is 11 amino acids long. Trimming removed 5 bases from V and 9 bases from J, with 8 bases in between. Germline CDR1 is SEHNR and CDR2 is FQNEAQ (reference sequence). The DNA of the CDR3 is TGTGCCAGCAGCCCCCAGGGTGAGCAGTTCTTC. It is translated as CASSPQGEQFF.

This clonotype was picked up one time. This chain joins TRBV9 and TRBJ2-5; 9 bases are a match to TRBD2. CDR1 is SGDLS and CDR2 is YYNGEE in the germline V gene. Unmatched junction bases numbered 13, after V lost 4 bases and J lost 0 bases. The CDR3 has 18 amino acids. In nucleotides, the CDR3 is TGTGCCAGCAGCCCGGGGGTAGCGGGGGCGTCGTACCAAGAGACCCAGTACTTC. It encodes CASSPGVAGASYQETQYF. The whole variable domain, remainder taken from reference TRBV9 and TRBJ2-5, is DSGVTQTPKHLITATGQRVTLRCSPRSGDLSVYWYQQSLDQGLQFLIQYYNGEERAKGNILERFSAQQFPDLHSELNLSSLELGDSALYFCASSPGVAGASYQETQYFGPGTRLLVL.

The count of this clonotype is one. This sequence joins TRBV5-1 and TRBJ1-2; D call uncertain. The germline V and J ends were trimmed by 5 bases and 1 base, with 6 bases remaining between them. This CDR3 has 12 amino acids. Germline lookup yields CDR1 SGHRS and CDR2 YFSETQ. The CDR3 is CASRVDNYGYTF. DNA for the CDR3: TGCGCCAGCAGAGTGGATAACTATGGCTACACCTTC.

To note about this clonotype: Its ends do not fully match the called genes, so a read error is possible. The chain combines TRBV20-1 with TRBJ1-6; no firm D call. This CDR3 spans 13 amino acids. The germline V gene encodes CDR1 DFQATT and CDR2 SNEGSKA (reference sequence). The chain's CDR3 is CSARVSSNSPLHF. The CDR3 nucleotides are TGCAGTGCTAGAGTCTCCTCTAATTCACCCCTCCACTTT.

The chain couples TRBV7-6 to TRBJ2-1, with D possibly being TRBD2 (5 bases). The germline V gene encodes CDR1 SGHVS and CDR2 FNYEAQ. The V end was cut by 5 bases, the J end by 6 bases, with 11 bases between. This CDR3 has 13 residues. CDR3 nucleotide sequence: TGTGCCAGCAGCCCGGACTCGCCCAATGAGCAGTTCTTC. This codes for CASSPDSPNEQFF.

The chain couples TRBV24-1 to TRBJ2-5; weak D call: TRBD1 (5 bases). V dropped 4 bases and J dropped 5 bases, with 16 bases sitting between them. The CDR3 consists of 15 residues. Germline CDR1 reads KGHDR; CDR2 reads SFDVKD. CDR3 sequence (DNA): TGTGCCACCAGTGAAAAAGGGGCGATCCGGGAGACCCAGTACTTC. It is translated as CATSEKGAIRETQYF.

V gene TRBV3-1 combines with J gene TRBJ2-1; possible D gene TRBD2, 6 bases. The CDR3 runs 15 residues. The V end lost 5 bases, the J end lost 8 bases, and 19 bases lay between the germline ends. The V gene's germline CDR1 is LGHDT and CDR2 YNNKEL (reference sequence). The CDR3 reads CASSSSAGPSDEQFF. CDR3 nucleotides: TGTGCCAGCAGCTCTAGCGCGGGGCCCAGCGATGAGCAGTTCTTC.

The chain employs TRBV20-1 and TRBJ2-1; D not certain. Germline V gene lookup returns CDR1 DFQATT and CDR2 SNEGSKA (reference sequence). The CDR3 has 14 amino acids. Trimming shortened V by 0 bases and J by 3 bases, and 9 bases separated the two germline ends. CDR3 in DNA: TGCAGTGCTAGAGATAGGCTTAACTACAATGAGCAGTTCTTC. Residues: CSARDRLNYNEQFF.

The chain's CDR3 is CASSQGRQGRSNQPQHF. DNA of the CDR3: TGCGCCAGCAGCCAAGGGAGGCAAGGCAGGTCAAATCAGCCCCAGCATTTT. The rearrangement links TRBV4-1 to TRBJ1-5; no definite D call. Trimming removed 1 base at V and 4 bases at J, with 17 bases between. CDR3 length: 17 residues. CDR1 and CDR2 from the germline V gene are MGHRA and YSYEKL.

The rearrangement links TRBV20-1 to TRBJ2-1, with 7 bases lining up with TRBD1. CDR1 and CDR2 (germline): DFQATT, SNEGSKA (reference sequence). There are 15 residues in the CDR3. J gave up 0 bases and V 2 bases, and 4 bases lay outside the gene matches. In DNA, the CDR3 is TGCAGTGCTAGACGGGACAGAGACTCCTACAATGAGCAGTTCTTC. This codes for CSARRDRDSYNEQFF.

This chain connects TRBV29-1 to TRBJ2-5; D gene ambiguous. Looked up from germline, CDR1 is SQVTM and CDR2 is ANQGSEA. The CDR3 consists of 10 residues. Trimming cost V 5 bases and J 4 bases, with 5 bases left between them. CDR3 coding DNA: TGCAGCGTTCTTATAGAGACCCAGTACTTC. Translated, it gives CSVLIETQYF.

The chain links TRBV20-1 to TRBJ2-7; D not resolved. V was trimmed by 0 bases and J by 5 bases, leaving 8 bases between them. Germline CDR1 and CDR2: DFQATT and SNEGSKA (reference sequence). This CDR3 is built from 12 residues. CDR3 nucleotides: TGCAGTGCTAGAGATCATTCGAACGAGCAGTACTTC. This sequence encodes CSARDHSNEQYF.

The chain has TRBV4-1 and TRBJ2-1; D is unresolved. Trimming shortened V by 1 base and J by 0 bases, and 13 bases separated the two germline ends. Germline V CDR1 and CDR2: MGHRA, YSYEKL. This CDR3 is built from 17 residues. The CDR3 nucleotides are TGCGCCAGCAGCCAAGGGATGGCGGTTAGCTCCTACAATGAGCAGTTCTTC. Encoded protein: CASSQGMAVSSYNEQFF.

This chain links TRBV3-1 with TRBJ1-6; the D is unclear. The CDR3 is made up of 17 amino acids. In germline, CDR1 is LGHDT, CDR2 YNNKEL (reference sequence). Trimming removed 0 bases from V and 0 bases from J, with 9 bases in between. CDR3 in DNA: TGTGCCAGCAGCCAAGATCGGCGCAGCTCCTATAATTCACCCCTCCACTTT. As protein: CASSQDRRSSYNSPLHF.

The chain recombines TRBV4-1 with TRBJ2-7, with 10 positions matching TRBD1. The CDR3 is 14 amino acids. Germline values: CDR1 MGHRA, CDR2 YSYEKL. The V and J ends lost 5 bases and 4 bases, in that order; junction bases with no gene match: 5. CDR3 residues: CASSAPGQGYEQYF. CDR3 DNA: TGCGCCAGCAGCGCACCGGGACAGGGGTACGAGCAGTACTTC.

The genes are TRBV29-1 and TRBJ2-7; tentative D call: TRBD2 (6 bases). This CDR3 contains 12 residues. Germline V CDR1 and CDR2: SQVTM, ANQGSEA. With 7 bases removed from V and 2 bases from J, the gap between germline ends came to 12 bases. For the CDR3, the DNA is TGCAGCGCCAGACGGGGGACCTACGAGCAGTACTTC. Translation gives CSARRGTYEQYF.

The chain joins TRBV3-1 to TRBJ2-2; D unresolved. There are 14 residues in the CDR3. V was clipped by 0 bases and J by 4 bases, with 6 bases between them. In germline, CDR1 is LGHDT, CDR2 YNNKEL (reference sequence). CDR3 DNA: TGTGCCAGCAGCCAAGAATCTAGCACCGGGGAGCTGTTTTTT. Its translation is CASSQESSTGELFF.

CDR3 sequence: CASSQVEGQGMNTEAFF. CDR3 coding DNA: TGTGCCAGCAGCCAAGTCGAGGGACAGGGAATGAACACTGAAGCTTTCTTT. This sequence joins TRBV4-2 and TRBJ1-1; TRBD1 matches at 9 bases. Germline CDR1 is LGHNA and CDR2 is YNFKEQ. This CDR3 contains 17 residues. V lost 1 base and J lost 0; bases outside the gene matches: 6.

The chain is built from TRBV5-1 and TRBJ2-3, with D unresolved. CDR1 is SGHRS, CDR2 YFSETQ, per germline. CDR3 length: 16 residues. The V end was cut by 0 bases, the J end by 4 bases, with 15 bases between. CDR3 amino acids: CASSLASAASADTQYF. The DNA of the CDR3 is TGCGCCAGCAGCTTGGCCTCTGCGGCATCTGCAGATACGCAGTATTTT.